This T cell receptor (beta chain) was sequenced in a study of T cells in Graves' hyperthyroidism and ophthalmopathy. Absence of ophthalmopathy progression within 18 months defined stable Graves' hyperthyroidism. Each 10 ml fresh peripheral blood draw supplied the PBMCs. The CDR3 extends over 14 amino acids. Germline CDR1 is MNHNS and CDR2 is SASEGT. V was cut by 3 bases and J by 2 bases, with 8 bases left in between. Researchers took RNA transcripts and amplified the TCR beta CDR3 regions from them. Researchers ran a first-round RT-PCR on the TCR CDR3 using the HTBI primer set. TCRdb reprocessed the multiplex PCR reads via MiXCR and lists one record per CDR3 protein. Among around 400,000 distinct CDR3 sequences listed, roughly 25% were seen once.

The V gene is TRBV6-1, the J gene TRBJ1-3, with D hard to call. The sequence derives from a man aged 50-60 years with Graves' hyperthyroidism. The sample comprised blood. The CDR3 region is CASSDGRTGNTIYF. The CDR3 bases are TGTGCCAGCAGTGATGGGAGGACTGGAAACACCATATATTTT.